This is a list of T cell receptor beta chains from one sample in a study of blood T cell repertoires in COVID-19. Profiled with immunoSEQ multiplex PCR; TCRdb holds only in-frame clones, not every one. The sample records some 80,000 clones, 70% to 80% being singletons. The sample was peripheral blood. Source of these receptors: a woman aged 80 or older with active or convalescent COVID-19. Each CDR3 is given without its conserved first and last residue.

J | V | CDR3
TRBJ1-4 | TRBV5-6 | ASSRVGSGNEKLF
TRBJ2-2 | TRBV28 | ASSYPSGKANTGELF
TRBJ2-5 | TRBV30 | AWSAGTGKVQETQY
TRBJ1-5 | TRBV6-2/TRBV6-3 | ASSYSPGQPQH
TRBJ2-3 | TRBV19 | ATKGLAGEEGLTDTQY
TRBJ1-4 | TRBV5-1 | ASSRDSLATNEKLF
TRBJ1-2 | TRBV7-2 | ASSVGIYGYT
TRBJ1-6 | TRBV5-1 | ASSSQGDSPLH
TRBJ2-2 | TRBV6-5 | ASQTGGHTGELF
TRBJ2-1 | TRBV28 | ASSWPGLAGGAYNEQF
TRBJ2-1 | TRBV7-2 | ASSLGQGDEQF
TRBJ2-1 | TRBV6-2/TRBV6-3 | ASSSLASTYNEQF
TRBJ2-1 | TRBV5-6 | ASSLVGTGGNEQF
TRBJ1-3 | TRBV6-5 | AINREGVSGNTIY
TRBJ1-1 | TRBV3-1/TRBV3-2 | ASSQAWTGAEAF
TRBJ2-1 | TRBV7-6 | ASSSTSGRYGYNEQF
TRBJ1-5 | TRBV19 | VSGGIRAQH
TRBJ1-5 | TRBV6-2/TRBV6-3 | ASSYLSNQPQH
TRBJ2-3 | TRBV7-2 | ASSLWFVSGRTDTQY
TRBJ1-2 | TRBV5-6 | ASSVDSLFYGYT
TRBJ2-7 | TRBV5-1 | ASSWGAGLAGIDEQY
TRBJ1-2 | TRBV19 | ASSSTGARGYT
TRBJ2-5 | TRBV19 | ASSIGGAGQETQY
TRBJ2-5 | TRBV19 | ASRPPRGGKTQY
TRBJ2-1 | TRBV6-5 | ASSYRGLANNEQF
TRBJ2-5 | TRBV15 | ATSRDQGETQY
TRBJ1-2 | TRBV6-1 | ASSPKGVGISDT
TRBJ2-2 | TRBV5-5 | ASTPSGTTNTGELF
TRBJ1-2 | TRBV7-2 | ASSLTGVGYT
TRBJ1-5 | TRBV19 | ASSPRGWENSNQPQH
TRBJ1-6 | TRBV9 | ASSALPNNSPLH
TRBJ2-7 | TRBV4-3 | ASSQDPPTSGSYEQY
TRBJ2-1 | TRBV7-7 | ASSLAGGTYNEQF
TRBJ1-5 | TRBV29-1 | SVVTDSNQPQH
TRBJ1-1 | TRBV12-3/TRBV12-4 | ASSFGTEAF
TRBJ2-3 | TRBV19 | ASSISRGSTDTQY
TRBJ2-7 | TRBV4-1 | ASSQGLALYYEQY
TRBJ2-7 | TRBV7-9 | ASSLGLANSYERY
TRBJ1-4 | TRBV6-4 | ASSDSRRVGEKLF
TRBJ1-2 | TRBV4-3 | ASSHGTGTANYGYT